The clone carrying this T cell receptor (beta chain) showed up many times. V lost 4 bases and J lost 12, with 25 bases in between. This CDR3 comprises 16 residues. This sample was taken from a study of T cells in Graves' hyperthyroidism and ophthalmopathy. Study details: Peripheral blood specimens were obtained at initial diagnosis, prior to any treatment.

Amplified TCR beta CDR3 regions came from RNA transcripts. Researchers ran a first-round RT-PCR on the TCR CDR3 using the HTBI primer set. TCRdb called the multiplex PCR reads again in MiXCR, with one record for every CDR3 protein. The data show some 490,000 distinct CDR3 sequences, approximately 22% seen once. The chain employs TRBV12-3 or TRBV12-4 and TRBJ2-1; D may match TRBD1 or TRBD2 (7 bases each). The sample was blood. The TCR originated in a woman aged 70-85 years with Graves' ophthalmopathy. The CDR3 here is CASSWGGGDFLLGQFF. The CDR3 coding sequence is TGTGCCAGCAGTTGGGGAGGGGGCGATTTCTTGTTGGGGCAGTTCTTC.